This TCR beta chain was profiled in a study of CD8 T cells in Susac syndrome. For the study at large: When blood was drawn, patients with Susac syndrome were on intravenous immunoglobulin alone, on corticosteroids, or therapy-naive.

As judged by recently defined diagnostic criteria, patients with Susac syndrome had definite or probable disease. It was with random hexamers that 0.5 to 1 ug RNA was reverse transcribed. Multiplex immunoSEQ PCR targeted 54 Vbeta and 13 Jbeta TCR beta segments. TCRdb analysed the immunoSEQ multiplex PCR reads with MiXCR anew, one entry per CDR3 protein. The repertoire holds about 180,000 distinct CDR3 sequences, with 85% to 95% as singletons. The length of the CDR3 is 16 residues. This TCR came from a human donor with Susac syndrome. The sample comprised CD4+ T cells from PBMCs. The chain carries TRBV1 and TRBJ1-5. TRBV1 is a pseudogene locus. The CDR3 region is CTSSQVRPNSNQPQHF. CDR3 DNA sequence: TGCACCAGCAGCCAAGTTAGACCGAATAGCAATCAGCCCCAGCATTTT.